The 25 T cell receptor beta chains in this list originate from one sample, sequenced in a study of blood T cells in healthy people across ages. Together with a sample-barcoded 5' primer, a J-beta primer mix was included in a second PCR lasting roughly 6 to 12 cycles. TCRdb re-analysed the 5' RACE reads in MiXCR, keeping a single row per CDR3 protein. In the table there are just under 900,000 distinct CDR3 sequences, 25% to 35% of which are singletons. The sample comprised blood. All receptors derive from an elderly woman in good health.

The chain carries TRBV25-1 and TRBJ2-2, with D possibly matching TRBD1 (6 bases). V shed 6 bases and J shed 2 bases, with 16 bases lying between them. The CDR3 is made up of 16 amino acids. Germline V CDR1 and CDR2: MGHDK, SYGVNS. CDR3 loop: CASSLGAGLNTGELFF. In DNA form, the CDR3 reads TGTGCCAGCAGCCTGGGGGCAGGACTCAACACCGGGGAGCTGTTTTTT.

This chain uses TRBV27 with TRBJ1-6; possibly TRBD1 for D (5 bases). CDR3 size: 17 residues. Trimming shortened V by 0 bases and J by 0 bases, and 9 bases separated the two germline ends. Per the germline V gene, CDR1 is MNHEY and CDR2 is SMNVEV (reference sequence). This CDR3 reads CASSLSGGSSYNSPLHF. The CDR3 DNA sequence: TGTGCCAGCAGTTTATCGGGGGGGAGCTCCTATAATTCACCCCTCCACTTT.

This clonotype was observed a handful of times. J is TRBJ2-2 and V is TRBV6-6; D not certain. The CDR3 is 13 amino acids. The germline V gene has CDR1 MNHNY and CDR2 SVGAGI (reference sequence). V was shortened by 8 bases and J by 5 bases, with 12 bases between the two germline ends. This chain's CDR3 is CASGPTRTGELFF. The CDR3 bases are TGTGCCAGCGGACCTACGAGGACCGGGGAGCTGTTTTTT.

This clonotype was recorded at least ten times. The chain employs TRBV5-1 and TRBJ1-1, with 11 bases identical to TRBD1. J was trimmed by 10 bases and V by 6 bases; bases with no gene match: 11. CDR1 and CDR2 (germline): SGHRS, YFSETQ. The CDR3 consists of 14 residues. CDR3: CASTPGTGGTRAFF. Written as DNA, the CDR3 is TGCGCCAGCACACCCGGGACAGGGGGGACGAGAGCTTTCTTT.

The chain recombines TRBV6-5 with TRBJ1-2, with D unresolved. This CDR3 contains 13 residues. Germline V gene data show CDR1 as MNHEY and CDR2 as SVGAGI. V was pared by 2 bases and J by 6 bases, with 10 bases between. CDR3 sequence reads: CASSYDGVDGYTF. The CDR3 nucleotides read TGTGCCAGCAGTTACGACGGGGTTGATGGCTACACCTTC.

Only a few counts were recorded for this clonotype. The CDR3 here is CASSSSGEISYGYTF. As DNA, the CDR3 is TGTGCCAGCAGCTCCTCAGGGGAAATCAGCTATGGCTACACCTTC. The chain couples TRBV7-9 to TRBJ1-2, with D perhaps TRBD1 (6 bases). Germline CDR1 is SEHNR and CDR2 is FQNEAQ (reference sequence). This CDR3 comprises 15 residues. V shed 4 bases and J shed 4 bases, with 16 bases lying between them.

The gene calls are TRBV27 and TRBJ2-1; D not resolved. CDR1 and CDR2 from the germline V gene are MNHEY and SMNVEV (reference sequence). With 5 bases removed from V and 3 bases from J, the gap between germline ends came to 20 bases. The CDR3 has 17 amino acids. CDR3 nucleotide sequence: TGTGCCAGCAGTGGCGAGGCCCGGCAGACCCGCTACAATGAGCAGTTCTTC. This encodes CASSGEARQTRYNEQFF.

The sample holds a few counts of this clonotype. V and J are TRBV2 and TRBJ2-3; 7 bases line up with TRBD2. This CDR3 is 14 amino acids long. V gave up 3 bases and J gave up 6 bases; unmatched junction bases: 6. Germline lookup yields CDR1 SNHLY and CDR2 FYNNEI. CDR3 loop: CASSEGGVYDTQYF. The CDR3 bases are TGTGCCAGCAGTGAGGGGGGGGTTTATGATACGCAGTATTTT. Variable domain in full (rest from reference TRBV2 and TRBJ2-3): EPEVTQTPSHQVTQMGQEVILRCVPISNHLYFYWYRQILGQKVEFLVSFYNNEISEKSEIFDDQFSVERPDGSNFTLKIRSTKLEDSAMYFCASSEGGVYDTQYFGPGTRLTVL.

The rearrangement joins TRBV2 to TRBJ1-6; no definite D call. V lost 7 bases and J 7 bases, leaving 17 bases between the germline ends. The CDR3 has 15 residues. Germline loops: CDR1 SNHLY, CDR2 FYNNEI. In DNA, the CDR3 is TGTGCCAGCAAGGACCTCGGATCTTCCAATTCACCCCTCCACTTT. This sequence encodes CASKDLGSSNSPLHF.

This clonotype was observed a handful of times. This rearrangement joins TRBV28 to TRBJ2-5, with 15 bases aligning to TRBD2. The J segment lost 11 bases and the V segment lost 3 bases, leaving 4 bases of the junction unmatched. The germline CDR1 and CDR2 sequences are MDHEN and SYDVKM. The length of the CDR3 is 14 residues. CDR3 nucleotide sequence: TGTGCCAGCAGTTTCGGACTAGCGGGGGGGCTGCAGTACTTC. It specifies CASSFGLAGGLQYF.

The chain combines TRBV29-1 with TRBJ2-1; 13 nucleotides agree with TRBD2. Germline V CDR1 and CDR2: SQVTM, ANQGSEA. The V segment lost 4 bases and the J segment 9 bases; nucleotides outside the gene matches: 0. The CDR3 contains 12 residues. In DNA, the CDR3 is TGCAGCGTTGGGACTAGCGGGGGTGAGCAGTTCTTC. This encodes CSVGTSGGEQFF.

The V gene is TRBV28, the J gene TRBJ2-1, with TRBD1 identical over 7 bases. The length of the CDR3 is 14 residues. CDR1 is MDHEN, CDR2 SYDVKM, per germline. V shed 3 bases and J 8 bases; nucleotides not matched to a gene: 7. DNA for the CDR3: TGTGCCAGCAGTTTGTTCCAAGGGGGCTATGAGCAGTTCTTC. Translating it yields CASSLFQGGYEQFF.

At least ten counts were recorded for this clonotype. This chain uses TRBV12-3 or TRBV12-4 with TRBJ2-7, with D perhaps matching TRBD2 (5 bases). Trimming stripped 4 bases from V and 1 base from J, with 20 bases between. The CDR3 contains 17 residues. The CDR3 DNA is TGTGCCAGCAGTTCGACCCCGGGGAAGGGTCAGTCCTACGAGCAGTACTTC. This gives the protein CASSSTPGKGQSYEQYF.

Concerning this clonotype: A much larger clone lies a single base off, so this may be a read error. The rearrangement joins TRBV6-2 or TRBV6-3 to TRBJ2-1, with 9 bases aligning to TRBD2. Germline V gene sequence: CDR1 MNHEY, CDR2 SVGEGT. This CDR3 spans 20 amino acids. V lost 6 bases, J lost 8 bases, and 26 bases stayed unmatched. This CDR3 reads CASSPAGRGYSGGRCDEQFF. The DNA for the CDR3 is TGTGCCAGCAGCCCGGCTGGCAGGGGATATAGCGGGGGTCGATGCGATGAGCAGTTCTTC.

The chain combines TRBV9 with TRBJ2-4; 11 positions agree with TRBD2. This CDR3 comprises 17 residues. The germline V gene encodes CDR1 SGDLS and CDR2 YYNGEE. The junction had 15 bases not matched to a gene; V was cut back by 0 bases and J by 13 bases. For the CDR3, the DNA is TGTGCCAGCAGCGTAGCTGGGGCTAGCGGGGGGCCCTACGGGCAGTACTTC. This codes for CASSVAGASGGPYGQYF. Together with reference TRBV9 and TRBJ2-4, the CDR3 gives the full variable domain: DSGVTQTPKHLITATGQRVTLRCSPRSGDLSVYWYQQSLDQGLQFLIQYYNGEERAKGNILERFSAQQFPDLHSELNLSSLELGDSALYFCASSVAGASGGPYGQYFGAGTRLSVL.

This clonotype was picked up a small number of times. A much larger clone differs from this one at a single base, so this may be a read error. CDR3 DNA sequence: TGTGCCAGCAGCTTGCAGGGAGCTGAAGCTTTCTTT. This translates into CASSLQGAEAFF. This chain uses TRBV6-2 or TRBV6-3 with TRBJ1-1; D is possibly TRBD1 (5 bases). CDR3 length equals 12 residues. Trimming left V 6 bases short and J 6 bases short, with 11 bases between. CDR1 is MNHEY and CDR2 is SVGEGT in the germline V gene.

The rearrangement joins TRBV7-3 to TRBJ2-1; D gene unclear. The CDR3 is made up of 18 amino acids. Between the trimmed V and J ends, which lost 2 bases and 0 bases, there was a span of 17 bases. Germline-derived CDR1 and CDR2 are SGHTA and FQGTGA. CDR3 amino acids: CASSLDGHHLSSYNEQFF. CDR3 coding DNA: TGTGCCAGCAGCTTAGACGGCCACCACTTGAGCTCCTACAATGAGCAGTTCTTC.

This clonotype came up a few times. The rearrangement links TRBV30 to TRBJ1-2; possible D gene TRBD1, 5 bases. This CDR3 comprises 17 residues. Trimming cost V 1 base and J 7 bases, with 25 bases left between them. Germline CDR1 is GTSNPN and CDR2 is SVGIG (reference sequence). CDR3 DNA sequence: TGTGCCTGGAGTGCAAGGGGCTCCTATCGAGGGGCTCGTGGCTACACCTTC. Translated: CAWSARGSYRGARGYTF.

This clonotype has a handful of counts. The rearrangement uses TRBV11-2 and TRBJ1-4; unclear D gene. The length of the CDR3 is 13 residues. V dropped 5 bases and J dropped 4 bases, with 8 bases sitting between them. Per the germline V gene, CDR1 is SGHAT and CDR2 is FQNNGV. This chain's CDR3 is CASSLSNNEKLFF. CDR3 in DNA: TGTGCCAGCAGCCTCTCCAATAATGAAAAACTGTTTTTT.

This chain connects TRBV5-1 to TRBJ2-5; a possible D gene is TRBD2 (5 bases). The CDR3 covers 14 residues. Per germline, CDR1 SGHRS and CDR2 YFSETQ. V gave up 0 bases and J gave up 4 bases, with 10 bases separating them. The CDR3 bases are TGCGCCAGCAGCTTGGAATGGAGGTCAGAGACCCAGTACTTC. Protein product: CASSLEWRSETQYF.

In its sample, this clonotype was seen many times. The rearrangement uses TRBV5-1 and TRBJ2-5; perhaps D is TRBD1 or TRBD2 (5 bases each). The V end lost 0 bases, the J end lost 2 bases, and 11 bases lay between the germline ends. The CDR3 extends over 15 amino acids. Germline-derived CDR1 and CDR2 are SGHRS and YFSETQ. CDR3 in DNA: TGCGCCAGCAGCTTGGGAGGGGCCCCACAAGAGACCCAGTACTTC. It codes for CASSLGGAPQETQYF. The full variable domain, rest sourced from reference TRBV5-1 and TRBJ2-5, is KAGVTQTPRYLIKTRGQQVTLSCSPISGHRSVSWYQQTPGQGLQFLFEYFSETQRNKGNFPGRFSGRQFSNSRSEMNVSTLELGDSALYLCASSLGGAPQETQYFGPGTRLLVL.

V and J are TRBV7-6 and TRBJ2-3, with D possibly being TRBD2 (6 bases). CDR3 length: 15 residues. V lost 3 bases and J lost 7, with 17 bases in between. CDR1 and CDR2 (germline): SGHVS, FNYEAQ. The CDR3 DNA is TGTGCCAGCAGCTTCGACGGGGGATGGTTAAATACGCAGTATTTT. This encodes CASSFDGGWLNTQYF.

V and J are TRBV7-6 and TRBJ2-1; 11 nucleotides agree with TRBD2. The CDR3 runs 13 residues. CDR1 and CDR2 from the germline V gene are SGHVS and FNYEAQ. Unmatched junction bases numbered 3, after V lost 8 bases and J lost 6 bases. The CDR3 region has the DNA TGTGCCAGCGCTAGCGGGGGGCTCAATGAGCAGTTCTTC. The encoded protein is CASASGGLNEQFF.

J is TRBJ1-2 and V is TRBV24-1; D is ambiguous. Germline values: CDR1 KGHDR, CDR2 SFDVKD. This CDR3 spans 14 amino acids. Trimming pared 0 bases from V and 8 bases from J, leaving 12 bases between. Here the CDR3 reads CATSDLPYSRGYTF. The DNA of the CDR3 is TGTGCCACCAGTGATTTGCCATATTCGAGGGGCTACACCTTC.

As for this clonotype: Given a much more abundant clone one base away, this may be a read error. The chain joins TRBV5-1 to TRBJ2-3; D possibly corresponds to TRBD2 (6 bases). Per the germline V gene, CDR1 is SGHRS and CDR2 is YFSETQ. This CDR3 is 15 amino acids long. In DNA, the CDR3 is TGCGCCAGCTGCTTACTAGCAACGGGCACAGATACGCAGTATTTT. It translates to CASCLLATGTDTQYF.